Here is one T cell receptor (beta chain) with its context. Its antigen is unknown. These data originate in a study of cytomegalovirus exposure and HLA in healthy donors. In the study overall: HLA-typed donors were the source of 83 million or so unique TCRs held in an early data release.

General study results and limits: Previously analyzed data showed that most TCR beta V segments were productive at a frequency of about 87% or about 30%.

The germline V gene has CDR1 SQVTM and CDR2 ANQGSEA. J lost 6 bases, V lost 5 bases, and 2 bases had no gene match. The CDR3 covers 12 residues. This PCR relied on a set of 60 Vbeta primers and 13 Jbeta primers. Only in-frame clones appear in the TCRdb table, and some are missing; sequencing was by immunoSEQ multiplex PCR. Of some 160,000 clones detected, approximately 80% appear once; the ten largest clones hold about 4.1%. The sequence was obtained from a woman between 40 and 55 years old in good health and CMV-seropositive. The sequencing sample was made of PBMCs. The chain is built from TRBV29-1 and TRBJ1-1; 11 bases fit TRBD1. DNA of the CDR3: TGCAGCGTTTCGGGACAGGGGGCTGAAGCTTTCTTT. Encoded protein: CSVSGQGAEAFF.